One sample yielded the 18 T cell receptor beta chains listed below, sequenced in a study of Ad26.COV2.S vaccination and SARS-CoV-2 variants. The treatment denotes: 15 to 20 received Ad26.COV2.S at low or high dose, single or two shots; about 5 received placebo; per-sample allocation not given. Sampling was done on day 63 after the first vaccine or placebo injection. Assay used: immunoSEQ multiplex PCR; TCRdb lists only in-frame clones, some missing. The data show fewer than 900,000 clones, about 90% seen once. The sequences come from peripheral blood, collected in a trial of Ad26.COV2.S vaccine versus placebo. The receptors originated from a person aged 18-60 years who received the Ad26.COV2.S COVID-19 vaccine or a placebo.

The gene calls are TRBV5-6 and TRBJ2-3, with D uncertain. Per germline, CDR1 SGHDT and CDR2 YYEEEE. V lost 3 bases, J lost 5 bases, and 16 bases lay in between. This CDR3 contains 15 residues. This CDR3 is CASSSPIGFGDTQYF. Here the CDR3 DNA reads TGTGCCAGCAGCTCCCCTATAGGTTTTGGAGATACGCAGTATTTT.

The chain couples TRBV10-3 to TRBJ2-1; 9 bases line up with TRBD2. Germline V CDR1 and CDR2: ENHRY, SYGVKD. The CDR3 runs to 23 residues. Trimming took 0 bases from V and 7 from J; bases not matched to a gene: 28. This CDR3 is CAISESAPRVAGEWGRPVNEQFF. DNA of the CDR3: TGTGCCATCAGTGAGTCGGCCCCCAGGGTAGCGGGAGAATGGGGCCGGCCGGTGAATGAGCAGTTCTTC.

This chain connects TRBV7-2 to TRBJ1-1; possible D gene TRBD1, 5 bases. Germline V gives CDR1 SGHTA, CDR2 FQGNSA. The CDR3 runs 14 residues. V was shortened by 2 bases and J by 1 base, with 8 bases between the two germline ends. The DNA of the CDR3 is TGTGCCAGCAGCTTAAGGGGTCAGAACACTGAAGCTTTCTTT. Translated: CASSLRGQNTEAFF.

The chain employs TRBV10-2 and TRBJ2-7, with a tentative D call TRBD2 (6 bases). Trimming pared 7 bases from V and 0 bases from J, leaving 13 bases between. Germline-derived CDR1 and CDR2 are WSHSY and SAAADI. This CDR3 spans 14 amino acids. CDR3 sequence: CASKISGSSYEQYF. Here the CDR3 DNA reads TGCGCCAGCAAGATTAGCGGAAGCTCCTACGAGCAGTACTTC.

The J gene is TRBJ2-2, the V gene TRBV3-1 (or the pseudogene TRBV3-2); the match to TRBD2 covers 10 bases. The V and J ends lost 0 bases and 5 bases, in that order; junction bases with no gene match: 3. The CDR3 extends over 16 amino acids. Germline values: CDR1 LGHDT, CDR2 YNNKEL (reference sequence). CDR3 amino acids: CASSQDSGRRTGELFF. In DNA, the CDR3 is TGTGCCAGCAGCCAAGATAGCGGGAGGAGGACCGGGGAGCTGTTTTTT.

The chain uses TRBV6-5 and TRBJ2-7; 11 positions agree with TRBD1. This CDR3 is built from 14 residues. Germline V gives CDR1 MNHEY, CDR2 SVGAGI. V lost 7 bases and J lost 3; bases outside the gene matches: 5. CDR3 loop: CASKGTGGGYEQYF. As DNA, the CDR3 is TGTGCCAGCAAAGGGACAGGGGGAGGCTACGAGCAGTACTTC.

This clone was observed a single time. The chain has TRBV6-1 and TRBJ2-3; 7 bases align to TRBD2. Looked up from germline, CDR1 is MNHNS and CDR2 is SASEGT. J gave up 2 bases and V 3 bases, and 5 bases lay outside the gene matches. The CDR3 is made up of 15 amino acids. CDR3 sequence reads: CASSEGGGNTDTQYF. CDR3 DNA: TGTGCCAGCAGTGAGGGGGGGGGAAACACAGATACGCAGTATTTT.

The chain combines TRBV27 with TRBJ1-2; TRBD1 matches at 9 bases. Trimming at V came to 3 bases and at J to 8 bases, leaving 10 bases not matched to a gene. CDR3 length: 15 residues. The germline CDR1 and CDR2 sequences are MNHEY and SMNVEV (reference sequence). CDR3 bases: TGTGCCAGCAGTTTTAAACCCGGGACAGGGAAAGGCTACACCTTC. It yields the protein CASSFKPGTGKGYTF.

The chain couples TRBV9 to TRBJ2-5; TRBD2 agrees at 12 bases. J gave up 2 bases and V 2 bases, and 1 base lay outside the gene matches. Germline V gene lookup returns CDR1 SGDLS and CDR2 YYNGEE. The length of the CDR3 is 15 residues. CDR3 sequence: CASSVGTSGQETQYF. In DNA form, the CDR3 reads TGTGCCAGCAGCGTTGGGACTAGCGGGCAAGAGACCCAGTACTTC.

V and J are TRBV27 and TRBJ2-6, with D possibly matching TRBD1 (6 bases). The ends were cut back, 4 bases at V and 3 bases at J, with 10 bases in the middle. The CDR3 spans 15 residues. Germline values: CDR1 MNHEY, CDR2 SMNVEV (reference sequence). The CDR3, as DNA: TGTGCCAGCAGTTCGGCAGGGGTTGGGGCCAACGTCCTGACTTTC. Translated, it gives CASSSAGVGANVLTF.

The V and J genes are TRBV21-1 and TRBJ2-7; TRBD2 was called by the table and not checked on the DNA. TRBV21-1 is a pseudogene segment. CDR3 size: 24 residues. Here the CDR3 reads CASSKAPRGAVSGLAGVWTYEQYF. The DNA for the CDR3 is TGTGCCAGCAGCAAAGCGCCAAGAGGGGCCGTCTCCGGACTAGCGGGAGTCTGGACCTACGAGCAGTACTTC.

The chain couples TRBV27 to TRBJ1-6, with D unclear. The CDR3 length is 16 residues. V shed 6 bases and J shed 8 bases, with 20 bases lying between them. Per the germline V gene, CDR1 is MNHEY and CDR2 is SMNVEV (reference sequence). Here the CDR3 DNA reads TGTGCCAGCAGCCTCCAGCGATGGCAGTGGGATTCACCCCTCCACTTT. Translating gives CASSLQRWQWDSPLHF.

This clone has just a few counts. Additional DNA sequences in this sample encode the identical CDR3. The chain employs TRBV7-8 and TRBJ2-7; tentatively, D is TRBD2 (6 bases). This CDR3 is 12 amino acids long. V was shortened by 5 bases and J by 4 bases, with 9 bases between the two germline ends. Germline CDR1 SGHVS, CDR2 FQNEAQ. The DNA of the CDR3 is TGTGCCAGCAGCCACGGGAGTTACGAGCAGTACTTC. Amino acid sequence: CASSHGSYEQYF.

V is TRBV5-1 and J is TRBJ1-4; D possibly corresponds to TRBD1 (5 bases). V lost 0 bases, J lost 6 bases, and 9 bases lay in between. CDR3 length: 14 amino acids. The germline V gene encodes CDR1 SGHRS and CDR2 YFSETQ. The chain's CDR3 is CASSLGGPDEKLFF. CDR3 DNA: TGCGCCAGCAGCTTGGGGGGACCCGATGAAAAACTGTTTTTT.

The chain combines TRBV7-2 with TRBJ2-7; D unresolved. Trimming removed 5 bases at V and 7 bases at J, with 21 bases between. CDR3 size: 15 residues. The germline V gene encodes CDR1 SGHTA and CDR2 FQGNSA. The CDR3 loop reads CASSPHGPTLGEQYF. The CDR3 bases are TGTGCCAGCAGCCCCCATGGGCCCACCTTAGGAGAGCAGTACTTC.

The genes are TRBV5-6 and TRBJ2-7; D is perhaps TRBD1 or TRBD2 (6 bases each). The CDR3 extends over 15 amino acids. Trimming took off 3 bases at V and 5 bases at J, with 18 bases between the two ends. CDR1 is SGHDT, CDR2 YYEEEE, per germline. The DNA for the CDR3 is TGTGCCAGCAGCTCGGTAACCGGGGGCGTAGACGAGCAGTACTTC. This gives the protein CASSSVTGGVDEQYF.

The rearrangement links TRBV4-1 to TRBJ2-3; 8 nucleotides align to TRBD2. V lost 0 bases and J lost 6; bases outside the gene matches: 11. The CDR3 loop spans 17 amino acids. The germline CDR1 and CDR2 sequences are MGHRA and YSYEKL. Here the CDR3 reads CASSQEGSGGGGDTQYF. The CDR3 nucleotides read TGCGCCAGCAGCCAAGAAGGCAGCGGGGGAGGAGGGGATACGCAGTATTTT.

The chain uses TRBV5-1 and TRBJ2-5; 7 bases line up with TRBD2. CDR3 length equals 16 residues. Germline V CDR1 and CDR2: SGHRS, YFSETQ. V dropped 5 bases and J dropped 2; count of bases not matched to a gene: 12. CDR3 nucleotides: TGCGCCAGCAGTTCGGGGGGTGGACGGACACAAGAGACCCAGTACTTC. Its translation is CASSSGGGRTQETQYF.